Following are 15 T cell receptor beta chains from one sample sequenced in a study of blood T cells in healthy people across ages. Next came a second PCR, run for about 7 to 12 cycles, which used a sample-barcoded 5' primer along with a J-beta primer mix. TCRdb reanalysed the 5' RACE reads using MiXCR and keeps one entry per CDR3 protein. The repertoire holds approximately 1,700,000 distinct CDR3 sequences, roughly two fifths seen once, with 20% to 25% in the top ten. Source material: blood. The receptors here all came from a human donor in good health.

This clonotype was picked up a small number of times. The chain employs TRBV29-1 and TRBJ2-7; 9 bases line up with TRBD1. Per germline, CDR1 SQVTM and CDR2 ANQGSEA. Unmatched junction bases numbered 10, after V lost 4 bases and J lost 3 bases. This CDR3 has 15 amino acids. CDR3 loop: CSVGGGQGIFYEQYF. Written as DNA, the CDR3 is TGCAGCGTTGGGGGGGGACAGGGTATTTTCTACGAGCAGTACTTC.

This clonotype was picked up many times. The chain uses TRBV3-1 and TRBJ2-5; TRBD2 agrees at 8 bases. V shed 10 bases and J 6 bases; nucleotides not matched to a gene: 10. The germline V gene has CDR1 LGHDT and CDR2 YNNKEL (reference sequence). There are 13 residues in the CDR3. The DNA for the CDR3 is TGTGCCACCTCAAGACCGGGAGGGCAGACCCAGTACTTC. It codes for CATSRPGGQTQYF.

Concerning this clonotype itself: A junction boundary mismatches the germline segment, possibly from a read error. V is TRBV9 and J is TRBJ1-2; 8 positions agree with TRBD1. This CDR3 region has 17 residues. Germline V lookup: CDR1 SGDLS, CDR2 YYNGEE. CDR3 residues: CASGVNMGTGDNYGYTF. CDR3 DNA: TGTGCCAGCGGCGTAAATATGGGGACAGGAGACAACTATGGCTACACCTTC.

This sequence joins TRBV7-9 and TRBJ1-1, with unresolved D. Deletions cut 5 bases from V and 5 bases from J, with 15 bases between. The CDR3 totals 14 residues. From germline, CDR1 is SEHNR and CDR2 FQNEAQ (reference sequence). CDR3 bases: TGTGCCAGCAGCCCATCAATATCGGGGACTGAAGCTTTCTTT. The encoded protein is CASSPSISGTEAFF.

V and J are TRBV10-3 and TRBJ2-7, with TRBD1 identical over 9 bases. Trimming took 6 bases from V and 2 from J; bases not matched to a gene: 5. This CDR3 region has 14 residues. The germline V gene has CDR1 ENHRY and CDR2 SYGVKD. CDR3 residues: CAIRGQGNPYEQYF. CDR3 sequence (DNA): TGTGCCATCAGGGGACAGGGTAACCCCTACGAGCAGTACTTC.

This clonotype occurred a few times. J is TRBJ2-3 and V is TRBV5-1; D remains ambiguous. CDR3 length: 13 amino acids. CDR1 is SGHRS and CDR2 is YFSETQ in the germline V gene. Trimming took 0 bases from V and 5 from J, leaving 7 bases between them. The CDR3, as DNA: TGCGCCAGCAGCTTGGAAAGTGGAGATACGCAGTATTTT. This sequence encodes CASSLESGDTQYF.

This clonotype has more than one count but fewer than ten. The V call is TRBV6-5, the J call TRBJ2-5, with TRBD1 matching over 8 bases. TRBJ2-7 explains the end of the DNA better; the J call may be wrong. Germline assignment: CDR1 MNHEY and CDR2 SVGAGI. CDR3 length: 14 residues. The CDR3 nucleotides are TGTGCCAGCATGGATTTCGGACAGGGCTACGAGCAGTACTTC. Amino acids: CASMDFGQGYEQYF.

CDR3 bases: TGTGCCAGGATAGCGGGGGGCCCCTCTTTTTGGTACTTC. This sequence encodes CARIAGGPSFWYF. This chain connects TRBV6-4 to TRBJ2-7; TRBD2 agrees at 10 bases. The CDR3 loop spans 13 amino acids. The J segment lost 12 bases and the V segment lost 9 bases, leaving 14 bases of the junction unmatched. Germline CDR1 reads MRHNA; CDR2 reads SNTAGT.

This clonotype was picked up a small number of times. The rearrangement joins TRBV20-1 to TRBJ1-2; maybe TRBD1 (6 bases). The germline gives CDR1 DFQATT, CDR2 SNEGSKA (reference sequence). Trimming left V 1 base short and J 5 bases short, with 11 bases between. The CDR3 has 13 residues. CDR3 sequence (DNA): TGCAGTGCTAGAGTGGACAGCGGGTATGGCTACACCTTC. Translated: CSARVDSGYGYTF.

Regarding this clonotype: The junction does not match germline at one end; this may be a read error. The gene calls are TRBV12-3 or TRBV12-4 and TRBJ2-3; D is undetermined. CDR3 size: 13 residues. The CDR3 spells CAGRLTSLDTQYF. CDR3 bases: TGTGCCGGCAGACTTACCTCATTAGATACGCAGTATTTT.

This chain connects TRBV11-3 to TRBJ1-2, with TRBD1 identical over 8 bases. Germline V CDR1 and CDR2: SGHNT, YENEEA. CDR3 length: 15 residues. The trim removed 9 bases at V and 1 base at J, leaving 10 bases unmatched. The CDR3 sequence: CASSTGVLDNYGYTF. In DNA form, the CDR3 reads TGTGCCAGTTCGACAGGGGTCTTGGATAACTATGGCTACACCTTC.

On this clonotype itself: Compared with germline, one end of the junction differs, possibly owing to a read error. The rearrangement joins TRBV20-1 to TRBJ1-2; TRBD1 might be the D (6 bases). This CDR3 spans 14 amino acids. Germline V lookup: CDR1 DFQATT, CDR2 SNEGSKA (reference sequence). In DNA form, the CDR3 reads TGCAGTGCTGGAGATCGCAGGGGCCACTATGGCTACACCTTC. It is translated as CSAGDRRGHYGYTF.

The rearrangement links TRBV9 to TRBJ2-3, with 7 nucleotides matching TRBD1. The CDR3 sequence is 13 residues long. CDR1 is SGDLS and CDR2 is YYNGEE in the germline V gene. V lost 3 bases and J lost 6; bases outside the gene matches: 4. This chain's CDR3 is CASSATGRDTQYF. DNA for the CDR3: TGTGCCAGCAGCGCGACAGGGCGGGATACGCAGTATTTT. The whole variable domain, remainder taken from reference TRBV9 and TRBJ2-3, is DSGVTQTPKHLITATGQRVTLRCSPRSGDLSVYWYQQSLDQGLQFLIQYYNGEERAKGNILERFSAQQFPDLHSELNLSSLELGDSALYFCASSATGRDTQYFGPGTRLTVL.

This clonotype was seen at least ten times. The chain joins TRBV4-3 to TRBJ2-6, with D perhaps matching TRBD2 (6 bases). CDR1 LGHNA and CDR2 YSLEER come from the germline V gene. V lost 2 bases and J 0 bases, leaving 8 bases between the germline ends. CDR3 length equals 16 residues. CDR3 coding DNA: TGCGCCAGCAGCCAATTGGGGGGCTCTGGGGCCAACGTCCTGACTTTC. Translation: CASSQLGGSGANVLTF.

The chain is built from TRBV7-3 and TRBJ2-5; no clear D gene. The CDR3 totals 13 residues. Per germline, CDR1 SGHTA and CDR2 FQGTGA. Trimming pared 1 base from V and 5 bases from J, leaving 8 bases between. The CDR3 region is CASSLNGWETQYF. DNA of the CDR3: TGTGCCAGCAGCTTAAATGGTTGGGAGACCCAGTACTTC. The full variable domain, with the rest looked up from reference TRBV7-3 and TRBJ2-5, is GAGVSQTPSNKVTEKGKYVELRCDPISGHTALYWYRQSLGQGPEFLIYFQGTGAADDSGLPNDRFFAVRPEGSVSTLKIQRTERGDSAVYLCASSLNGWETQYFGPGTRLLVL.